These 16 T cell receptor beta chains share one sample of origin, sequenced in a study of post-analysis software for immune sequencing data. General observations from the study: TRBV5-6, TRBV5-1 and TRBV20-1 belonged to a set of about 5 TRBV segments that were more frequent in patients than controls.

TCR beta libraries were prepared from cDNA with unique molecular identifiers. From the PCR reads, TCRdb called clonotypes with MiXCR, one entry per CDR3 protein. The table has about 460,000 distinct CDR3 sequences, under 55% seen once. No antigen has been assigned to these receptors. Sequenced material: blood. These receptors originate from a girl under 18 with multiple sclerosis.

The chain combines TRBV20-1 with TRBJ2-7, with 14 bases identical to TRBD2. The germline V gene has CDR1 DFQATT and CDR2 SNEGSKA (reference sequence). V lost 3 bases, J lost 4 bases, and 14 bases stayed unmatched. This CDR3 has 18 residues. The CDR3 region has the DNA TGCAGTGCTAGTAAGCCGGGACTAGCGGGAGTCGGGCCTTACGAGCAGTACTTC. It is translated as CSASKPGLAGVGPYEQYF.

This clonotype was counted once. The chain joins TRBV6-5 to TRBJ2-7; 9 bases are a match to TRBD2. With 5 bases clipped from V and 2 bases from J, the junction kept 7 bases outside the gene matches. Looked up from germline, CDR1 is MNHEY and CDR2 is SVGAGI. CDR3 length: 15 residues. This CDR3 reads CASSPSGGTPYEQYF. CDR3 coding DNA: TGTGCCAGCAGTCCAAGCGGGGGGACTCCCTACGAGCAGTACTTC.

A word on this clonotype: This may be a read error: a much more frequent sequence differs by one nucleotide. The CDR3 protein is CASSLAGSSYNEQYF. The CDR3, as DNA: TGTGCCAGCAGCTTGGCAGGGAGCTCCTACAATGAGCAGTACTTC. The chain links TRBV5-5 to TRBJ2-1; D may be TRBD1 or TRBD2 (5 bases each). The end of the DNA aligns better with TRBJ2-7, so the J call may be wrong. Germline V lookup: CDR1 SGHKS, CDR2 YYEKEE (reference sequence). The length of the CDR3 is 15 residues.

The chain is built from TRBV7-9 and TRBJ2-3, with D uncertain. CDR1 SEHNR and CDR2 FQNEAQ come from the germline V gene (reference sequence). V lost 1 base and J lost 2, with 10 bases in between. This CDR3 spans 15 amino acids. CDR3 DNA sequence: TGTGCCAGCAGCTTAGGTCAGCTACTCACAGATACGCAGTATTTT. It specifies CASSLGQLLTDTQYF. Combining the CDR3 with reference TRBV7-9 and TRBJ2-3 gives the whole variable domain DTGVSQNPRHKITKRGQNVTFRCDPISEHNRLYWYRQTLGQGPEFLTYFQNEAQLEKSRLLSDRFSAERPKGSFSTLEIQRTEQGDSAMYLCASSLGQLLTDTQYFGPGTRLTVL.

J is TRBJ2-1 and V is TRBV30, with 11 bases aligning to TRBD2. This CDR3 region has 15 residues. Looked up from germline, CDR1 is GTSNPN and CDR2 is SVGIG (reference sequence). The trim removed 0 bases at V and 9 bases at J, leaving 7 bases unmatched. CDR3 amino acids: CAWSVVASGRTEQFF. CDR3 nucleotide sequence: TGTGCCTGGAGTGTGGTCGCTAGCGGGAGGACTGAGCAGTTCTTC.

This clonotype was found a few times. J is TRBJ2-7 and V is TRBV4-1; 11 nucleotides line up with TRBD1. The CDR3 has 16 residues. Germline CDR1 MGHRA, CDR2 YSYEKL. The trim removed 0 bases at V and 7 bases at J, leaving 8 bases unmatched. Here the CDR3 reads CASSQEPGTGGEEQYF. Here the CDR3 DNA reads TGCGCCAGCAGCCAAGAGCCCGGGACAGGGGGAGAAGAGCAGTACTTC.

This clonotype was detected many times. This chain joins TRBV4-2 and TRBJ2-7; no definite D call. Germline V gene data show CDR1 as LGHNA and CDR2 as YNFKEQ. The CDR3 contains 12 residues. V was cut by 0 bases and J by 2 bases, with 2 bases left in between. The CDR3 reads CASSQDPYEQYF. As DNA, the CDR3 is TGTGCCAGCAGCCAAGATCCCTACGAGCAGTACTTC.

This clonotype was counted many times. The rearrangement uses TRBV5-1 and TRBJ1-2, with D hard to call. Germline V gene data show CDR1 as SGHRS and CDR2 as YFSETQ. The CDR3 has 14 residues. Trimming took off 6 bases at V and 4 bases at J, with 16 bases between the two ends. The CDR3 sequence: CASTESTASYGYTF. The CDR3 bases are TGCGCCAGCACCGAATCCACAGCTAGCTATGGCTACACCTTC.

This chain links TRBV10-2 with TRBJ2-5; 8 bases agree with TRBD2. The V and J ends lost 6 bases and 0 bases, in that order; junction bases with no gene match: 6. This CDR3 has 15 residues. Germline values: CDR1 WSHSY, CDR2 SAAADI. CDR3 coding DNA: TGCGCCAGCAGGAGACTAGCGACAAACCAAGAGACCCAGTACTTC. Protein product: CASRRLATNQETQYF.

The chain combines TRBV18 with TRBJ1-6; 7 bases align to TRBD1. Germline-derived CDR1 and CDR2 are KGHSH and LQKENI. V lost 2 bases to trimming and J lost 1 base; unmatched junction nucleotides: 5. The CDR3 is 17 residues long. CDR3 coding DNA: TGTGCCAGCTCACCAACAGGGGAAAGGTCCTATAATTCACCCCTCCACTTT. Its protein product is CASSPTGERSYNSPLHF.

J is TRBJ1-5 and V is TRBV4-1; maybe TRBD1 (5 bases). The germline V and J ends were trimmed by 4 bases and 4 bases, with 20 bases remaining between them. CDR1 is MGHRA, CDR2 YSYEKL, per germline. This CDR3 region has 17 residues. The CDR3, as DNA: TGCGCCAGCAGCCTCTCGGGGACCCCATTAGAAAATCAGCCCCAGCATTTT. The encoded protein is CASSLSGTPLENQPQHF.

This clonotype was detected a few times. For the CDR3, the DNA is TGTGCCAGCAGCTTAATCAGGGAAGACTATGGCTACACCTTC. It encodes CASSLIREDYGYTF. The chain uses TRBV7-9 and TRBJ1-2; tentative D call: TRBD1 (5 bases). The length of the CDR3 is 14 residues. Germline lookup yields CDR1 SEHNR and CDR2 FQNEAQ (reference sequence). With 2 bases removed from V and 3 bases from J, the gap between germline ends came to 10 bases.

This rearrangement joins TRBV7-8 to TRBJ2-3; 8 bases are a match to TRBD2. The CDR3 is 15 residues long. Germline V gene lookup returns CDR1 SGHVS and CDR2 FQNEAQ. The V gene end was trimmed by 6 bases and the J gene end by 0 bases; junction bases not matched to a gene: 5. The CDR3 reads CASSGLARSTDTQYF. CDR3 in DNA: TGTGCCAGCAGTGGACTAGCTAGGAGCACAGATACGCAGTATTTT. Looking up the rest from reference TRBV7-8 and TRBJ2-3 gives the full variable domain: GAGVSQSPRYKVAKRGQDVALRCDPISGHVSLFWYQQALGQGPEFLTYFQNEAQLDKSGLPSDRFFAERPEGSVSTLKIQRTQQEDSAVYLCASSGLARSTDTQYFGPGTRLTVL.

This clonotype was detected a few times. This sequence joins TRBV29-1 and TRBJ1-1; perhaps TRBD1 as D (6 bases). V was clipped by 6 bases and J by 6 bases, with 17 bases between them. This CDR3 is 13 amino acids long. Germline CDR1 reads SQVTM; CDR2 reads ANQGSEA. CDR3 residues: CSVQDNRVAEAFF. CDR3 sequence (DNA): TGCAGCGTCCAAGACAACAGGGTAGCTGAAGCTTTCTTT.

The V and J genes are TRBV20-1 and TRBJ2-3; 7 bases match TRBD2. V lost 3 bases and J lost 1; bases outside the gene matches: 4. Germline-derived CDR1 and CDR2 are DFQATT and SNEGSKA (reference sequence). There are 14 residues in the CDR3. The CDR3 protein is CSASRRERTDTQYF. The CDR3 coding sequence is TGCAGTGCTAGCAGGCGGGAGCGCACAGATACGCAGTATTTT.

The rearrangement joins TRBV9 to TRBJ1-2; D gene ambiguous. In germline, CDR1 is SGDLS, CDR2 YYNGEE. Trimming left V 3 bases short and J 1 base short, with 13 bases between. The CDR3 has 15 amino acids. CDR3 coding DNA: TGTGCCAGCAGCGCAGCACTGACAAGTAACTATGGCTACACCTTC. Its protein is CASSAALTSNYGYTF.